The T cell receptor beta chain under discussion was sequenced for a study of long-term antiretroviral therapy in people with HIV. Without exception, participants with HIV were treated in the United States. Whole-study findings and limits: Clones that had undergone expansion before ART dominated the repertoire at all time points. After ART, diversity increased yet remained lower than transplant donor controls.

Samples were assayed with immunoSEQ v3.0 at survey level. The assay was immunoSEQ multiplex PCR, and TCRdb's table has in-frame clones only and misses some. The sample has around 25,000 clones; 86% are singletons. On this clone: Its target is unknown.

Germline V gives CDR1 MNHNY, CDR2 SVGAGI (reference sequence). This CDR3 region has 16 residues. Trimming removed 4 bases at V and 4 bases at J, with 16 bases between. The sample in question was unsorted PBMCs, obtained 1.9 years after starting antiretroviral therapy. The gene calls are TRBV6-6 and TRBJ1-4; D is undetermined. The receptor was isolated from a woman aged 25 to 45 with HIV. The CDR3 here is CASSSHWSTVNEKLFF. CDR3 bases: TGTGCCAGCAGTTCCCACTGGTCGACCGTTAATGAAAAACTGTTTTTT.